Shown below are 10 T cell receptor beta chains from a single sample sequenced in a study of cytomegalovirus exposure and HLA in healthy donors. 13 Jbeta primers and 60 Vbeta primers were used for the PCR. Produced via immunoSEQ multiplex PCR; TCRdb's table is partial and in-frame only. Its clone listing holds 100,000 to 150,000 clones. Material: PBMCs. These receptors originate from a man younger than 35 in good health and CMV-seronegative.

The V call is TRBV18, the J call TRBJ2-7; 9 bases are shared with TRBD2. J gave up 4 bases and V 3 bases, and 4 bases lay outside the gene matches. The CDR3 sequence is 14 residues long. Germline values: CDR1 KGHSH, CDR2 LQKENI. CDR3 nucleotides: TGTGCCAGCTCACCGGTAGCGGGGGAATACGAGCAGTACTTC. As protein: CASSPVAGEYEQYF.

The rearrangement uses TRBV25-1 and TRBJ1-3; D is unclear. The CDR3 is 16 amino acids. Germline V gene data show CDR1 as MGHDK and CDR2 as SYGVNS. V lost 5 bases, J lost 4 bases, and 18 bases lay in between. CDR3 sequence: CASSTISEGAGNTIYF. CDR3 DNA: TGTGCCAGCAGTACCATTTCCGAGGGTGCGGGAAACACCATATATTTT. Supplemented by reference TRBV25-1 and TRBJ1-3, the full variable domain reads EADIYQTPRYLVIGTGKKITLECSQTMGHDKMYWYQQDPGMELHLIHYSYGVNSTEKGDLSSESTVSRIRTEHFPLTLESARPSHTSQYLCASSTISEGAGNTIYFGEGSWLTVV.

Points on this clone: Other DNA sequences in this sample translate to the same CDR3. The chain couples TRBV7-3 to TRBJ1-2, with TRBD1 matching 7 bases. The CDR3 consists of 15 residues. Losses at the gene ends were 5 bases for V and 8 bases for J; bases not matched to a gene: 14. CDR1 is SGHTA, CDR2 FQGTGA, per germline. CDR3 in DNA: TGTGCCAGCAGCGTAGACCGGGACAGTTCGTCAGGCTACACCTTC. This encodes CASSVDRDSSSGYTF.

The chain is built from TRBV7-2 and TRBJ1-1, with D tentatively TRBD1 (5 bases). CDR1 is SGHTA and CDR2 is FQGNSA in the germline V gene. Trimming took off 5 bases at V and 4 bases at J, with 14 bases between the two ends. There are 14 residues in the CDR3. The CDR3 DNA is TGTGCCAGCAGCCCCAACAACCAGGGCACTGAAGCTTTCTTT. Amino acids: CASSPNNQGTEAFF.

This chain uses TRBV4-2 with TRBJ2-5; D is perhaps TRBD1 (5 bases). There are 15 residues in the CDR3. Germline assignment: CDR1 LGHNA and CDR2 YNFKEQ. V was trimmed by 5 bases and J by 4 bases, leaving 17 bases between them. The CDR3 sequence: CASSEVQGAAETQYF. Written as DNA, the CDR3 is TGTGCCAGCAGCGAAGTTCAGGGTGCTGCAGAGACCCAGTACTTC.

This chain uses TRBV10-2 with TRBJ2-5, with 14 bases identical to TRBD2. Near its end, the DNA agrees better with TRBJ2-7, so the J call may be wrong. The germline CDR1 and CDR2 sequences are WSHSY and SAAADI. The CDR3 consists of 15 residues. The DNA of the CDR3 is TGCGCCAGCAGGGGAAGACTAGCGGGAGGGAACGAGCAGTACTTC. Translating gives CASRGRLAGGNEQYF.

On this clone: Other DNA sequences in this sample translate to the same CDR3. The chain recombines TRBV5-1 with TRBJ2-2; the D gene is possibly TRBD2 (6 bases). The CDR3 runs 14 residues. The germline CDR1 and CDR2 sequences are SGHRS and YFSETQ. Deletions cut 7 bases from V and 2 bases from J, with 12 bases between. CDR3 sequence reads: CASSLGGNTGELFF. In DNA form, the CDR3 reads TGCGCCAGCTCCCTGGGGGGAAACACCGGGGAGCTGTTTTTT.

The chain links TRBV15 to TRBJ1-2; possibly TRBD1 for D (5 bases). CDR3 length: 13 residues. The V end lost 9 bases, the J end lost 7 bases, and 18 bases lay between the germline ends. Germline-derived CDR1 and CDR2 are LNHNV and YYDKDF (reference sequence). DNA of the CDR3: TGTGCCACGACAGCGAGCGAGGTGGGTGGCTACACCTTC. This gives the protein CATTASEVGGYTF.

The chain uses TRBV28 and TRBJ1-5, with 8 nucleotides matching TRBD1. CDR3 size: 14 residues. The V segment lost 7 bases and the J segment 5 bases; nucleotides outside the gene matches: 7. Germline assignment: CDR1 MDHEN and CDR2 SYDVKM. CDR3 DNA: TGTGCCAGCACTTCGACAGGGGCTCATCAGCCCCAGCATTTT. Its protein is CASTSTGAHQPQHF.

The CDR3 loop reads CASSFEGTGGQPQHF. CDR3 bases: TGTGCCAGCAGCTTCGAGGGGACAGGGGGTCAGCCCCAGCATTTT. The rearrangement uses TRBV11-2 and TRBJ1-5, with 11 bases that match TRBD1. Germline trimming cut 3 bases from V and 6 bases from J; bases unmatched to any gene: 4. The CDR3 is made up of 15 amino acids. From germline, CDR1 is SGHAT and CDR2 FQNNGV.